A few counts support the clone carrying this TCR beta chain. Its antigen remains unknown. V lost 1 base and J 0 bases, leaving 16 bases between the germline ends. The CDR3 runs 18 residues. Looked up from germline, CDR1 is MDHEN and CDR2 is SYDVKM. This sample's RNA came from whole unsorted tissue. A modified ARM-PCR protocol with three rounds of nested PCR amplified TCRbeta. In TCRdb, the multiplex PCR reads were re-called with MiXCR into one record per CDR3 protein. The repertoire holds 65,000 to 90,000 distinct CDR3 sequences, with less than 75% as singletons. The data were obtained in a study of tumor and adjacent non-tumor tissue in lung cancer. Notes on the study in general: TCR diversity was significantly greater in tumor than normal lung tissue. Shorter survival was associated with higher TCR diversity in tumors.

The chain has TRBV28 and TRBJ2-4; D tentatively fits TRBD1 or TRBD2 (6 bases each). The sample was lung tumor tissue. The source of this sequence is a woman in her 70s with non-small cell lung cancer. Written as DNA, the CDR3 is TGTGCCAGCAGTTTATCGGGGGCCCCCATAAAAGCCAAAAACATTCAGTACTTC. It specifies CASSLSGAPIKAKNIQYF.